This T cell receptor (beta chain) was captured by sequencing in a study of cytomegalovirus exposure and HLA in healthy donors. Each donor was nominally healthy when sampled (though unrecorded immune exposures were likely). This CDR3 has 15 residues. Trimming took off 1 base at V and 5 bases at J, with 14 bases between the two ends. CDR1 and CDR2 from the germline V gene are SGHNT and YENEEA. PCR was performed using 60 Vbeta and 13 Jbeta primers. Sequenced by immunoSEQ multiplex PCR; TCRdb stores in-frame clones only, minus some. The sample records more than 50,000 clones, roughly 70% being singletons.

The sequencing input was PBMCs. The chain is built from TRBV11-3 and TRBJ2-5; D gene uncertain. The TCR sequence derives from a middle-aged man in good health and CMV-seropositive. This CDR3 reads CASSLGSGLRETQYF. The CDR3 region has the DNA TGTGCCAGCAGCTTAGGTTCAGGCCTCCGTGAGACCCAGTACTTC.